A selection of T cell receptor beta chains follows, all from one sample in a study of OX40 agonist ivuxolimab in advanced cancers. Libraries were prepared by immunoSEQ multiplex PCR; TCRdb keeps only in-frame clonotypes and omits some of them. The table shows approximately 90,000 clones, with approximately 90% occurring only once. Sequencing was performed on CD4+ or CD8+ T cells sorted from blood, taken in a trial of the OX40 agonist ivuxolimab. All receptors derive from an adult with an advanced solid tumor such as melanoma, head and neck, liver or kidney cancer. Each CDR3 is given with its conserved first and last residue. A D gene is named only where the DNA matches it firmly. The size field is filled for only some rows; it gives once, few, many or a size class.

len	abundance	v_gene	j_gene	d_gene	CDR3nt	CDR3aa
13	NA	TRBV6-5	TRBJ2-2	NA	TGTGCCAGCATTCGAGGGGACACCGGGGAGCTGTTTTTT	CASIRGDTGELFF
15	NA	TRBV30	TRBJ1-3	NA	TGTGCCTGGAGTGGACCGGAGATCTCTGGAAACACCATATATTTT	CAWSGPEISGNTIYF
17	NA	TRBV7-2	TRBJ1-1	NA	TGTGCCAGCAGCTTAGCGGCAAATGGGGGGATATTCCCTGAAGCTTTCTTT	CASSLAANGGIFPEAFF
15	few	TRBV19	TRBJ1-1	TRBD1	TGTGCCAGTAGTCCAGGGACAGGGGGCGCGCAGTTAGCTTTCTTT	CASSPGTGGAQLAFF
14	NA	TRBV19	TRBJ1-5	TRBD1	TGTGCCAGTGCGGGACAGGGGAACAATCAGCCCCAGCATTTT	CASAGQGNNQPQHF
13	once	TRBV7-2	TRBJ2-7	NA	TGTGCCAGCAGCACAAGACAGAACTACGAGCAGTACTTC	CASSTRQNYEQYF
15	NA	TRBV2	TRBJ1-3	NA	TGTGCCAGTCGGACGACGCAGTCTGGTGGAAACACCATATATTTT	CASRTTQSGGNTIYF
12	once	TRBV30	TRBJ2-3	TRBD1	TGTGCCTGGAGTGTACAGGGGACAGCGCAGTATTTT	CAWSVQGTAQYF
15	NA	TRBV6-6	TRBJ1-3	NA	TGTGCCAGCAGTTACTACCCGGGGCCTGGAAACACCATATATTTT	CASSYYPGPGNTIYF
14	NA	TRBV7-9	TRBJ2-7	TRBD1	TGTGCCAGCAGTGCTACGGGACAGGCGTCCGAGCAGTACTTC	CASSATGQASEQYF
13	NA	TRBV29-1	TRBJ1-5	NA	TGCAGCGTTGAAGAGACTAGGAATCAGCCCCAGCATTTT	CSVEETRNQPQHF
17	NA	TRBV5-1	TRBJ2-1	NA	TGCGCCAGCAGCTTGAGGGTCCGCGTAGACTCCTACAATGAGCAGTTCTTC	CASSLRVRVDSYNEQFF
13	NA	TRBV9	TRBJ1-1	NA	TGTGCCAGCAGCGTACAGGGGTACACTGAAGCTTTCTTT	CASSVQGYTEAFF
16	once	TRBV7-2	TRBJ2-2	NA	TGTGCCAGCAGCTTGGGCGGCAGTCGGAACACCGGGGAGCTGTTTTTT	CASSLGGSRNTGELFF
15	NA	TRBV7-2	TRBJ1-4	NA	TGTGCCAGCAGCCCCCAGCCAGGGAGGAATGAAAAACTGTTTTTT	CASSPQPGRNEKLFF
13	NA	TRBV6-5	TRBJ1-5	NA	TGTGCCAGCAGTTTGGACGTATCTCAGCCCCAGCATTTT	CASSLDVSQPQHF